A selection of T cell receptor beta chains follows, all from one sample in a study of blood T cell repertoires in COVID-19. Data came from immunoSEQ multiplex PCR; TCRdb stores just in-frame clones and leaves some out. The sample shows about 110,000 clones, around 82% of them seen only once. Sequenced sample: peripheral blood. The receptors derive from a woman in her fifties or sixties with acute or convalescent COVID-19. The CDR3 runs from the conserved cysteine through the conserved F or W. D genes are given only for firm matches. For some rows the clone size is stated as once, few or many, or as a class when expanded; others skip it.

d_call j_call clone_size v_call cdr3_nt cdr3_aa
TRBD2 TRBJ2-1 few TRBV6-4 TGTGCCAGCAGTGACTCGGGGGGGGGCTCCTACAATGAGCAGTTCTTC CASSDSGGGSYNEQFF
TRBD1 TRBJ1-2 NA TRBV11-2 TGTGCCAGCAGCGCATCAGGGGGCGCTTTGTTCGGCTACACCTTC CASSASGGALFGYTF
NA TRBJ1-5 NA TRBV4-1 TGCGCCAGCAGCCAAGATATTGCGGCAATCAATCAGCCCCAGCATTTT CASSQDIAAINQPQHF
NA TRBJ1-3 NA TRBV15 TGTGCCACCAGCAGAGATGCGGTTCCTGGAAACACCATATATTTT CATSRDAVPGNTIYF
NA TRBJ2-7 NA TRBV18 TGTGCCAGCTCGGGAGGACAGGACTACGAGCAGTACTTC CASSGGQDYEQYF
TRBD2 TRBJ2-3 NA TRBV11-3 TGTGCCAGCAGCGATGGGGCGGGGGGTGCGCAGTATTTT CASSDGAGGAQYF
NA TRBJ1-5 NA TRBV19 TGTGCCAGTAGTATAGTTTTCACCAGGGTGGTCAATCAGCCCCAGCATTTT CASSIVFTRVVNQPQHF
NA TRBJ2-1 NA TRBV7-2 TGTGCCAGCAGCTTAACGTGGAGCTCCTACAATGAGCAGTTCTTC CASSLTWSSYNEQFF
TRBD2 TRBJ2-3 NA TRBV19 TGTGCCAGTACTCTTAGCGGGGGGATCACAGATACGCAGTATTTT CASTLSGGITDTQYF
NA TRBJ1-6 NA TRBV7-9 TGTGCCAGCAGCTTAGAGAGTTCACCCCTCCACTTT CASSLESSPLHF
NA TRBJ2-5 few TRBV29-1 TGCAGCGGGCATTTACAGGTCCAAGAGACCCAGTACTTC CSGHLQVQETQYF
NA TRBJ1-3 NA TRBV7-9 TGTGCCAGCAGCTTTTCGTCCCTCTCTGGAAACACCATATATTTT CASSFSSLSGNTIYF
NA TRBJ1-5 many TRBV7-9 TGTGCCAGCAGCTCCCTCCCGTCGGGGAATCAGCCCCAGCATTTT CASSSLPSGNQPQHF
NA TRBJ2-5 NA TRBV12-3/TRBV12-4 TGTGCCAGCAGTTTCAGTGTGGAGACCCAGTACTTC CASSFSVETQYF
TRBD1 TRBJ2-1 NA TRBV5-1 TGCGCCAGCAGCTTGGCCAGGGGGAGTGAGCAGTTCTTC CASSLARGSEQFF
TRBD1 TRBJ1-1 NA TRBV9 TGTGCCAGCAGCGGAAGACGGGACAGGAACACTGAAGCTTTCTTT CASSGRRDRNTEAFF
NA TRBJ1-6 NA TRBV25-1 TGTGCCAGTCTGGACAGTTCCTATAATTCACCCCTCCACTTT CASLDSSYNSPLHF
NA TRBJ1-2 NA TRBV14 TGTGCCAGCAGCCTCGGGACTTCTGGCTACACCTTC CASSLGTSGYTF
TRBD2 TRBJ2-1 NA TRBV5-4 TGTGCCAGCAGCTTGGCTCGGGGGGGCTCCTACAATGAGCAGTTCTTC CASSLARGGSYNEQFF
NA TRBJ1-5 NA TRBV2 TGTGCCAGCAGTGAAAGCGGCAATCAGCCCCAGCATTTT CASSESGNQPQHF
NA TRBJ1-2 NA TRBV12-3/TRBV12-4 TGTGCCAGCAGTTTAGCCCAGACTTATGGCTACACCTTC CASSLAQTYGYTF
NA TRBJ2-3 NA TRBV6-4 TGTGCCAGCAGTGACACCAGAGGGGGGGGCTCAGATACGCAGTATTTT CASSDTRGGGSDTQYF
TRBD2 TRBJ2-3 NA TRBV19 TGTGCCAGTAGTCAGACTAGCGGGTCAGATACGCAGTATTTT CASSQTSGSDTQYF